A selection of T cell receptor beta chains follows, all from one sample in a study of somatic mutations in cytotoxic T cells in rheumatoid arthritis. Sequencing used immunoSEQ multiplex PCR; TCRdb keeps in-frame clones, though not all of them. The sample consists of 15,000 to 20,000 clones, 75% to 90% of them appearing once. The sample was CD8+ T cells sorted from blood. These receptors were collected from an adult with rheumatoid arthritis. The CDR3 runs from the conserved cysteine through the conserved F or W. A D gene is named only where the DNA matches it firmly. A row's size may be missing; if present it is once, few, many or a size class.

V gene	J gene	clone size	D gene	CDR3 DNA	CDR3 protein
TRBV28	TRBJ1-1	.	TRBD1	TGTGCCAGCAGTTTAGTGGGACAGCCGAACACTGAAGCTTTCTTT	CASSLVGQPNTEAFF
TRBV27	TRBJ2-1	.	.	TGTGCCAGCAGTTTTTACAATGAGCAGTTCTTC	CASSFYNEQFF
TRBV7-9	TRBJ2-7	.	TRBD2	TGTGCCAGCAGCTTACGAGCTAGCGGGGGTCTCAATTACGAGCAGTACTTC	CASSLRASGGLNYEQYF
TRBV11-2	TRBJ2-3	.	.	TGTGCCAGCAGCCCGGGACGGGATACGCAGTATTTT	CASSPGRDTQYF
TRBV28	TRBJ1-4	.	.	TGTGCCAGCACCCTAACGCGACAGGATCCTAATGAAAAACTGTTTTTT	CASTLTRQDPNEKLFF
TRBV6-1	TRBJ1-2	.	.	TGTGCCAGCAGTGTCCGGGACCGCAACTATGGCTACACCTTC	CASSVRDRNYGYTF
TRBV9	TRBJ2-7	.	TRBD1	TGTGCCAGCAGCGTTGGTACCGGGACAGGGGCCCTCGAGCAGTACTTC	CASSVGTGTGALEQYF
TRBV15	TRBJ2-2	.	TRBD2	TGTGCCACCAGCAGACCCAGCGGGGGGGTGATCATAAGCACCGGGGAGCTGTTTTTT	CATSRPSGGVIISTGELFF
TRBV4-1	TRBJ1-1	.	.	TGCGCCAGCAGTCCGCAGGGGAGACGGACTGAAGCTTTCTTT	CASSPQGRRTEAFF
TRBV5-8	TRBJ1-2	.	.	TGTGCCAGCAGCTTGCCCGCAGGGAGGGGTGGCATATATGGCTACACCTTC	CASSLPAGRGGIYGYTF
TRBV7-9	TRBJ2-5	.	TRBD2	TGTGCCAGCAGCTCAATGAGGGGACTAGCGGACCCGTGGGGGGAGACCCAGTACTTC	CASSSMRGLADPWGETQYF
TRBV7-6	TRBJ1-1	.	TRBD1	TGTGCCAGCAGCTTATTAGGGACAGGGGGCGCGAGGAACACTGAAGCTTTCTTT	CASSLLGTGGARNTEAFF
TRBV7-9	TRBJ1-3	.	.	TGTGCCAGCAGCTCGACCGGAAACACCATATATTTT	CASSSTGNTIYF
TRBV4-1	TRBJ2-7	few	.	TGCGCCAGCAGCCAAGAGGGACGCTCCTACGAGCAGTACTTC	CASSQEGRSYEQYF
TRBV5-1	TRBJ1-1	.	TRBD1	TGCGCCAGCAGCGCCGGGACAGACACTGAAGCTTTCTTT	CASSAGTDTEAFF
TRBV6-6	TRBJ1-1	.	.	TGTGCCAGCAGTTTGGCCGTGAACACTGAAGCTTTCTTT	CASSLAVNTEAFF
TRBV5-1	TRBJ2-7	.	TRBD2	TGCGCCAGCAGCTTGCTCGGGCTGCTAGCGGGGGGAAGGAACTCCTACGAGCAGTACTTC	CASSLLGLLAGGRNSYEQYF
TRBV28	TRBJ2-7	.	TRBD1	TGTGCCAGCAAAGGGACAGAATCCCACGAGCAGTACTTC	CASKGTESHEQYF
TRBV29-1	TRBJ2-7	.	TRBD1	TGCAGCGTTGAAACCGGGACAGGGAAGCTATACGAGCAGTACTTC	CSVETGTGKLYEQYF
TRBV6-1	TRBJ2-1	.	.	TGTGCCAGCAGTGTAGTGGGCTATGAGCAGTTCTTC	CASSVVGYEQFF
TRBV7-9	TRBJ2-7	.	.	TGTGCCAGCAGCTTAACGAGAGAAATCTACGAGCAGTACTTC	CASSLTREIYEQYF
TRBV6-6	TRBJ2-5	once	.	TGTGCCAGCAGTTGGGACGGGACCCAGTACTTC	CASSWDGTQYF
TRBV6-1	TRBJ1-1	.	.	TGTGCCAGCTCACCCGGGGCGCAGTACACTGAAGCTTTCTTT	CASSPGAQYTEAFF
TRBV7-9	TRBJ2-2	.	.	TGTGCCAGCAGCTCTCCCCAAGGGGCCGGGGAGCTGTTTTTT	CASSSPQGAGELFF
TRBV29-1	TRBJ2-3	.	.	TGCAGCGTTGCCCTATACAGGCATAGCACAGATACGCAGTATTTT	CSVALYRHSTDTQYF
TRBV6-5	TRBJ2-1	.	.	TGTGCCAGCAGGTCAAACAATGAGCAGTTCTTC	CASRSNNEQFF
TRBV25-1	TRBJ1-4	once	.	TGTGCCAGCAGGATGGGCCGGTCGGTTTTAGAAAAACTGTTTTTT	CASRMGRSVLEKLFF
TRBV5-1	TRBJ1-3	medium-sized	.	TGCGCCAGCACCGGGGGGTTGTCTGGAAACACCATATATTTT	CASTGGLSGNTIYF
TRBV10-1	TRBJ2-7	.	.	TGCGCCAGCAGTGAGGGTTCCGAGCAGTACTTC	CASSEGSEQYF
TRBV11-2	TRBJ2-3	.	.	TGTGCCAGCAGCTTAGGGCTGTTTGATACGCAGTATTTT	CASSLGLFDTQYF
TRBV27	TRBJ1-1	.	TRBD1	TGTGCCAGCAGTCCTAGACAGGGAAGGACTGAAGCTTTCTTT	CASSPRQGRTEAFF
TRBV5-1	TRBJ2-3	.	TRBD2	TGCGCCAGCAGCACCGGCCTAGCGGGGGCAGATACGCAGTATTTT	CASSTGLAGADTQYF
TRBV7-6	TRBJ2-3	.	.	TGTGCCAGCAGCTCCCGCTGGGGGGCAGATACGCAGTATTTT	CASSSRWGADTQYF
TRBV5-6	TRBJ2-7	.	.	TGTGCCAGCAGCCCAGGGGCTATGAGCTCCTACGAGCAGTACTTC	CASSPGAMSSYEQYF
TRBV30	TRBJ2-3	.	.	TGTGCCTGGAACGAGGGATACTCTAGCACAGATACGCAGTATTTT	CAWNEGYSSTDTQYF
TRBV19	TRBJ1-1	.	.	TGTGCCAGTAGTATAGTCGAAGGCACTGAAGCTTTCTTT	CASSIVEGTEAFF
TRBV6-4	TRBJ1-2	.	TRBD1	TGTGCCAGCAGTGACGGGGACAGCGCCTATGGCTACACCTTC	CASSDGDSAYGYTF
TRBV5-6	TRBJ1-1	.	.	TGTGCCAGCAGCTTGGATTATGGTGAAGCTTTCTTT	CASSLDYGEAFF
TRBV4-2	TRBJ1-2	once	TRBD1	TGTGCCAGCAGCCAAGAATCGGCAGGGGGCGGATCTTATGGCTACACCTTC	CASSQESAGGGSYGYTF
TRBV13	TRBJ2-7	.	.	TGTGCCAGCAGCTTAGGAGGCTACGAGCAGTACTTC	CASSLGGYEQYF
TRBV6-6	TRBJ1-2	.	TRBD1	TGTGCCAGCAGCCAAGAAGGGACAGTGAATGGCTACACCTTC	CASSQEGTVNGYTF
TRBV4-1	TRBJ2-7	.	.	TGCGCCAGCAGCCCGACGACCGGGGTAGGGGCCTACGAGCAGTACTTC	CASSPTTGVGAYEQYF
TRBV11-2	TRBJ1-2	.	TRBD1	TGTGCCACCGGCGACCGGGACAGACCTAACTATGGCTACACCTTC	CATGDRDRPNYGYTF
TRBV13	TRBJ2-1	.	TRBD2	TGTGCCAGCAGCCTGCTGACTAGCGGGGGGTCAGGTGAGCAGTTCTTC	CASSLLTSGGSGEQFF
TRBV23-1	TRBJ1-2	.	TRBD1	TGCGCCAGCAGTCATGGACGTGACAGGGAGAATGGCTACACCTTC	CASSHGRDRENGYTF
TRBV7-2	TRBJ2-7	.	TRBD2	TGTGCCAGCAGCCCGGAGGGGGGACTAGGTTCCTACGAGCAGTACTTC	CASSPEGGLGSYEQYF